The T cell receptor beta chain under discussion was sequenced for a study of blood T cell repertoires in COVID-19. Study overall: Donors in the United States, Italy and Spain gave samples during acute or convalescent COVID-19. T cells, B-cell-depleted T cells, or PBMCs supplied cDNA or gDNA.

In the authors' methods: Estimated nucleated cell counts came from reference gene primer amplification. Libraries were prepared by immunoSEQ multiplex PCR; TCRdb keeps only in-frame clonotypes and omits some of them. For V, J and clone size, that table is used; D and trimming come from the DNA. The sample shows tens of thousands of clones, roughly three quarters of them seen only once. CDR1 is DFQATT, CDR2 SNEGSKA, per germline (reference sequence). The CDR3 has 11 residues. The ends lost 6 bases at V and 7 bases at J; junction bases unmatched: 5. The TCR originated in a woman aged 45-60 years with acute or convalescent COVID-19. The sequenced sample consisted of peripheral blood. The gene calls are TRBV20-1 and TRBJ1-2; 7 bases map to TRBD1. The CDR3 coding sequence is TGCAGTGCCACAGGGGACAGTGGCTACACCTTC. Translated: CSATGDSGYTF.